The 26 T cell receptor beta chains listed next were all sequenced from one sample in a study of blood T cell repertoires in COVID-19. This table comes from immunoSEQ multiplex PCR, and its TCRdb copy is limited to in-frame clones, with some not included. This sample has 260,000 or so clones; about 91% occur once, and the top ten carry roughly 1.2%. Sequenced material: PBMCs or T cells enriched from blood (not recorded which). The receptors stem from a woman aged 40-49 years with acute COVID-19.

The gene calls are TRBV7-2 and TRBJ1-2; D gene unclear. The V end lost 6 bases, the J end lost 0 bases, and 14 bases lay between the germline ends. The CDR3 is 15 residues long. Per the germline V gene, CDR1 is SGHTA and CDR2 is FQGNSA. The CDR3 here is CASSTSGIPNYGYTF. The CDR3 DNA sequence: TGTGCCAGCAGTACCAGCGGAATTCCTAACTATGGCTACACCTTC.

The chain employs TRBV19 and TRBJ1-5; D is possibly TRBD1 (5 bases). Between the trimmed V and J ends, which lost 7 bases and 5 bases, there was a span of 15 bases. Germline V gene sequence: CDR1 LNHDA, CDR2 SQIVND (reference sequence). This CDR3 region has 14 residues. The CDR3 region is CASNLRGMDQPQHF. As DNA, the CDR3 is TGTGCCAGTAACCTAAGGGGAATGGATCAGCCCCAGCATTTT.

This chain uses TRBV9 with TRBJ2-1; 12 nucleotides line up with TRBD2. V shed 4 bases and J 16 bases; nucleotides not matched to a gene: 9. Germline values: CDR1 SGDLS, CDR2 YYNGEE. This CDR3 has 13 amino acids. CDR3 amino acids: CASSLGLAGTLFF. The CDR3 DNA is TGTGCCAGCAGCTTGGGACTAGCGGGTACGCTCTTCTTC.

The J gene is TRBJ2-1, the V gene TRBV10-3, with 9 positions matching TRBD2. CDR3 length: 16 amino acids. Germline-derived CDR1 and CDR2 are ENHRY and SYGVKD. V lost 4 bases and J lost 0; bases outside the gene matches: 4. In DNA, the CDR3 is TGTGCCATCAGTGGGAATAGCGGGAGCTCCTACAATGAGCAGTTCTTC. Residues: CAISGNSGSSYNEQFF.

For this clone: In the same sample, other DNA sequences code for this CDR3. The chain uses TRBV5-1 and TRBJ1-2, with D uncertain. This CDR3 comprises 14 residues. CDR1 and CDR2 (germline): SGHRS, YFSETQ. V was trimmed by 0 bases and J by 2 bases, leaving 8 bases between them. The CDR3 DNA reads TGCGCCAGCAGCTTGGGGACGGGAAACTATGGCTACACCTTC. Encoded protein: CASSLGTGNYGYTF.

This clone was detected once. The chain joins TRBV24-1 to TRBJ1-1; 7 bases map to TRBD1. CDR1 and CDR2 from the germline V gene are KGHDR and SFDVKD. V dropped 10 bases and J dropped 0; count of bases not matched to a gene: 7. CDR3 length: 14 residues. The CDR3 sequence: CATHPGTVNTEAFF. The DNA of the CDR3 is TGTGCCACGCATCCGGGGACAGTGAACACTGAAGCTTTCTTT.

This clone came up a few times. V usage is TRBV28 and J usage is TRBJ1-5, with unresolved D. Trimming left V 2 bases short and J 5 bases short, with 7 bases between. The CDR3 totals 13 residues. Germline V gives CDR1 MDHEN, CDR2 SYDVKM. DNA of the CDR3: TGTGCCAGCAGTTTAGGGCCCTATCAGCCCCAGCATTTT. This gives the protein CASSLGPYQPQHF.

The J gene is TRBJ2-3, the V gene TRBV2; D possibly corresponds to TRBD2 (6 bases). Germline V lookup: CDR1 SNHLY, CDR2 FYNNEI. Trimming removed 7 bases at V and 0 bases at J, with 20 bases between. The CDR3 has 17 residues. The CDR3 reads CASKGGTPSISTDTQYF. CDR3 sequence (DNA): TGTGCCAGCAAAGGCGGGACCCCCTCTATTAGCACAGATACGCAGTATTTT.

CDR3 loop: CASSPTHSGANVLTF. CDR3 nucleotide sequence: TGTGCCAGTAGCCCTACTCACTCTGGGGCCAACGTCCTGACTTTC. This chain connects TRBV19 to TRBJ2-6, with D unclear. V lost 6 bases and J 0 bases, leaving 9 bases between the germline ends. The CDR3 runs 15 residues. The V gene's germline CDR1 is LNHDA and CDR2 SQIVND (reference sequence).

The chain carries TRBV12-3 or TRBV12-4 and TRBJ1-4; D gene uncertain. This CDR3 is 13 amino acids long. V shed 4 bases and J shed 7 bases, with 10 bases lying between them. This chain's CDR3 is CASSSDLGEKLFF. The CDR3 DNA reads as TGTGCCAGCAGTTCCGACTTAGGTGAAAAACTGTTTTTT.

CDR3 loop: CASSLLAVYEQYF. The CDR3 coding sequence is TGTGCCAGCAGCTTGTTGGCAGTTTACGAGCAGTACTTC. The chain uses TRBV5-6 and TRBJ2-7, with D uncertain. Trimming left V 1 base short and J 4 bases short, with 9 bases between. Per germline, CDR1 SGHDT and CDR2 YYEEEE. The CDR3 extends over 13 amino acids.

The chain couples TRBV28 to TRBJ1-2, with D unclear. The CDR3 consists of 14 residues. Germline V gives CDR1 MDHEN, CDR2 SYDVKM. V shed 1 base and J shed 0 bases, with 6 bases lying between them. The CDR3 bases are TGTGCCAGCAGTTTATTCCCAGCTAACTATGGCTACACCTTC. It translates to CASSLFPANYGYTF.

J is TRBJ2-1 and V is TRBV19; 14 nucleotides line up with TRBD2. V was pared by 5 bases and J by 4 bases, with 16 bases of the junction left unmatched. The CDR3 is made up of 20 amino acids. Germline-derived CDR1 and CDR2 are LNHDA and SQIVND (reference sequence). The CDR3 region is CASSVSGLAGVLSVYNEQFF. The CDR3 DNA reads TGTGCCAGTAGTGTATCGGGACTAGCGGGAGTCTTATCGGTGTACAATGAGCAGTTCTTC.

V and J are TRBV11-2 and TRBJ2-2, with 8 bases that match TRBD1. CDR3 length: 15 residues. Germline CDR1 is SGHAT and CDR2 is FQNNGV. J lost 5 bases, V lost 5 bases, and 7 bases had no gene match. In nucleotides, the CDR3 is TGTGCCAGCAGCACGGACAGGGTGCGTACCGGGGAGCTGTTTTTT. Protein product: CASSTDRVRTGELFF.

V is TRBV3-1 (or the pseudogene TRBV3-2) and J is TRBJ1-4, with 8 nucleotides matching TRBD1. From germline, CDR1 is LGHDT and CDR2 YNNKEL (reference sequence). The V segment lost 4 bases and the J segment 6 bases; nucleotides outside the gene matches: 4. The CDR3 runs 14 residues. CDR3 sequence (DNA): TGTGCCAGCAGCCTACAGGGGGGCGATGAAAAACTGTTTTTT. Encoded protein: CASSLQGGDEKLFF.

This chain connects TRBV10-3 to TRBJ2-7; TRBD1 aligns across 8 bases. The CDR3 length is 11 residues. Germline assignment: CDR1 ENHRY and CDR2 SYGVKD. With V trimmed by 9 bases and J by 3 bases, 1 base remained unmatched. The CDR3: CAIGQGYEQYF. The CDR3, as DNA: TGTGCCATTGGACAGGGCTACGAGCAGTACTTC.

This clone was recorded a few times. This rearrangement joins TRBV5-4 to TRBJ2-5; tentatively, D is TRBD2 (6 bases). V lost 3 bases and J lost 0, with 12 bases in between. The germline V gene has CDR1 SGHNT and CDR2 YYREEE (reference sequence). The CDR3 contains 15 residues. CDR3 region: CASSSLAVHQETQYF. The CDR3 DNA reads as TGTGCCAGCAGCTCTTTAGCGGTACACCAAGAGACCCAGTACTTC.

The chain recombines TRBV28 with TRBJ2-7, with a tentative D call TRBD1 (5 bases). CDR3 length: 14 residues. V was pared by 5 bases and J by 2 bases, with 13 bases between. The V gene's germline CDR1 is MDHEN and CDR2 SYDVKM. The CDR3 DNA is TGTGCCAGCAGTCCGGAAGGCAGGGCCTACGAGCAGTACGTC. It specifies CASSPEGRAYEQYV.

This clone was recorded a few times. The chain couples TRBV7-2 to TRBJ1-2, with 8 bases fitting TRBD1. J lost 14 bases, V lost 1 base, and 6 bases had no gene match. Germline V gene lookup returns CDR1 SGHTA and CDR2 FQGNSA. CDR3 length: 12 residues. In DNA form, the CDR3 reads TGTGCCAGCAGCTTAGAGGACAGGGTGAATACCTTC. This encodes CASSLEDRVNTF.

This chain joins TRBV5-6 and TRBJ1-1, with D tentatively TRBD1 (6 bases). V dropped 3 bases and J dropped 0 bases, with 12 bases sitting between them. The germline gives CDR1 SGHDT, CDR2 YYEEEE. The CDR3 is 15 amino acids. CDR3 DNA: TGTGCCAGCAGCTCCCTAACAGGGTTGAACACTGAAGCTTTCTTT. Encoded protein: CASSSLTGLNTEAFF. The variable domain in full, completed from reference TRBV5-6 and TRBJ1-1, reads DAGVTQSPTHLIKTRGQQVTLRCSPKSGHDTVSWYQQALGQGPQFIFQYYEEEERQRGNFPDRFSGHQFPNYSSELNVNALLLGDSALYLCASSSLTGLNTEAFFGQGTRLTVV.

The chain couples TRBV6-5 to TRBJ1-1; D remains unclear. The CDR3 extends over 13 amino acids. V was clipped by 2 bases and J by 1 base, with 5 bases between them. Germline CDR1 and CDR2: MNHEY and SVGAGI. The CDR3 spells CASSYLGNTEAFF. The DNA of the CDR3 is TGTGCCAGCAGTTACCTAGGGAACACTGAAGCTTTCTTT.

V gene TRBV30 combines with J gene TRBJ1-6; TRBD1 aligns across 9 bases. Per the germline V gene, CDR1 is GTSNPN and CDR2 is SVGIG (reference sequence). The CDR3 length is 15 residues. Germline trimming cut 3 bases from V and 9 bases from J; bases unmatched to any gene: 9. In DNA, the CDR3 is TGTGCCTGGAGCAGCCGGGACAGGGCTGGTTCACCCCTCCACTTT. The encoded protein is CAWSSRDRAGSPLHF. The full variable domain, in which reference TRBV30 and TRBJ1-6 provide the parts outside the CDR3, is SQTIHQWPATLVQPVGSPLSLECTVEGTSNPNLYWYRQAAGRGLQLLFYSVGIGQISSEVPQNLSASRPQDRQFILSSKKLLLSDSGFYLCAWSSRDRAGSPLHFGNGTRLTVT.

This clone is a singleton in its sample. As DNA, the CDR3 is TGTGCCAGCAGTGAAGCCGCAGGAGGCTACACCTTC. Protein: CASSEAAGGYTF. V gene TRBV2 combines with J gene TRBJ1-2, with D unclear. The germline gives CDR1 SNHLY, CDR2 FYNNEI. The germline V and J ends were trimmed by 0 bases and 8 bases, with 7 bases remaining between them. The CDR3 runs to 12 residues.

The chain has TRBV9 and TRBJ2-7, with 8 bases identical to TRBD1. Per germline, CDR1 SGDLS and CDR2 YYNGEE. J lost 3 bases, V lost 0 bases, and 5 bases had no gene match. CDR3 length: 15 residues. CDR3 DNA sequence: TGTGCCAGCAGCGTAGATCCAGGGGGCCACTACGAGCAGTACTTC. This translates into CASSVDPGGHYEQYF. Based on the CDR3 plus reference TRBV9 and TRBJ2-7, the full variable domain is DSGVTQTPKHLITATGQRVTLRCSPRSGDLSVYWYQQSLDQGLQFLIQYYNGEERAKGNILERFSAQQFPDLHSELNLSSLELGDSALYFCASSVDPGGHYEQYFGPGTRLTVT.

The chain has TRBV30 and TRBJ1-5; D gene unclear. This CDR3 is built from 13 residues. Looked up from germline, CDR1 is GTSNPN and CDR2 is SVGIG (reference sequence). Trimming stripped 0 bases from V and 8 bases from J, with 11 bases between. The CDR3 loop reads CAWSVADGEPQHF. The CDR3 nucleotides read TGTGCCTGGAGTGTAGCCGACGGGGAGCCCCAGCATTTT. Looking up the rest from reference TRBV30 and TRBJ1-5 gives the full variable domain: SQTIHQWPATLVQPVGSPLSLECTVEGTSNPNLYWYRQAAGRGLQLLFYSVGIGQISSEVPQNLSASRPQDRQFILSSKKLLLSDSGFYLCAWSVADGEPQHFGDGTRLSIL.

The CDR3 region has the DNA TGTGCCAGCAGTTCCCGAGCGGGAGGGAATCGGGGCGAGCAGTACGTC. As protein: CASSSRAGGNRGEQYV. This chain joins TRBV6-5 and TRBJ2-7; TRBD2 agrees at 10 bases. CDR3 size: 16 residues. With 4 bases clipped from V and 6 bases from J, the junction kept 12 bases outside the gene matches. Germline assignment: CDR1 MNHEY and CDR2 SVGAGI.